Detailed here is one TCR beta chain. The data were obtained in a study of T-cell memory formation after mild COVID-19. This CDR3 has 12 residues. Germline lookup yields CDR1 GTSNPN and CDR2 SVGIG (reference sequence). Trimming cost V 2 bases and J 5 bases, with 7 bases left between them. TCRdb re-analysed the 5' RACE reads in MiXCR, keeping a single row per CDR3 protein. Here the sample spans 150,000 to 200,000 distinct CDR3 sequences, about a fifth being singletons. Sequencing was performed on PBMCs or a T cell subset sorted from them (not recorded which). The source of this sequence is an adult woman who had mild COVID-19 (a few samples of this study predate the infection). Cell type and time point are not known. The chain is built from TRBV30 and TRBJ2-4; D is unclear. The CDR3 DNA reads as TGTGCCTGGAGTAGCTATGAAAACATTCAGTACTTC. Its protein is CAWSSYENIQYF.